This T cell receptor (beta chain) was sequenced in a study of metastatic and nonmetastatic thyroid tumors. Study details: Blood and tumor or nodule tissue repertoires from malignant and benign thyroid patients were compared. General study findings and limits: TCR beta diversity was reportedly significantly higher in malignant thyroid tumors than benign nodules, in blood and tumor.

In its sample, this clone was seen many times. The antigen remains undetermined. In the original processing: A classifier of distant metastasis in papillary thyroid cancer was built from CDR3 differences (across clinicopathological groups). TCRdb redid the clone calls on the PCR reads using MiXCR. The V and J calls here are based on TCRdb, not the publication. The table records some 64,000 clones, more than 3.5% of them present only once. Germline values: CDR1 SNHLY, CDR2 FYNNEI. V shed 3 bases and J shed 4 bases, with 10 bases lying between them. The CDR3 is 14 residues long. All patients were untreated before thyroid surgery.

Sequencing used blood. The V call is TRBV2, the J call TRBJ2-1; D is uncertain. The source is a female donor with papillary thyroid cancer or a benign thyroid nodule (not recorded which). Some clones in this sample may be carry-over from other donors' samples. The CDR3 DNA reads TGTGCCAGCAGTGATGTTGTGGGGTACAATGAGCAGTTCTTC. It is translated as CASSDVVGYNEQFF.